The 14 T cell receptor beta chains given below trace back to one sample, sequenced in a study. TCRdb reanalysed the 5' RACE reads using MiXCR and keeps one entry per CDR3 protein. The table lists about 54,000 distinct CDR3 sequences, 17% of them singletons. Sequences were obtained from naive CD4+ T cells sorted from blood. Sample subset: naive CD4+ T cells, CD4+CD45RA+CD25-. Every receptor here comes from a female donor with breast cancer.

V gene TRBV20-1 combines with J gene TRBJ1-2; D is undetermined. Germline V CDR1 and CDR2: DFQATT, SNEGSKA (reference sequence). CDR3 length equals 11 residues. V gave up 8 bases and J gave up 3 bases, with 10 bases separating them. Written as DNA, the CDR3 is TGCAGTTCCGAGCTTGACTATGGCTACACCTTC. It is translated as CSSELDYGYTF.

Concerning this clonotype itself: This could be a read error, since a much larger clone is one nucleotide away. The genes are TRBV29-1 and TRBJ2-7; D is undetermined. The CDR3 extends over 11 amino acids. CDR1 and CDR2 (germline): SQVTM, ANQGSEA. CDR3 DNA sequence: TGCAGCGTTGAAGTAAACTACGGGCAGTACTTC. This encodes CSVEVNYGQYF.

Here the CDR3 DNA reads TGCAGCGTTGACCTAGCGACTACCCCGGGGAACGAGCAGTACTTC. Translating gives CSVDLATTPGNEQYF. J is TRBJ2-7 and V is TRBV29-1, with a weak D call TRBD2 (6 bases). The germline V gene has CDR1 SQVTM and CDR2 ANQGSEA. This CDR3 is built from 15 residues. V lost 3 bases and J 5 bases, leaving 20 bases between the germline ends.

This clonotype was counted many times. This chain joins TRBV5-1 and TRBJ2-1; 7 bases fit TRBD2. V lost 2 bases to trimming and J lost 3 bases; unmatched junction nucleotides: 5. Looked up from germline, CDR1 is SGHRS and CDR2 is YFSETQ. The length of the CDR3 is 15 residues. The CDR3 sequence is CASSFSAGSYNEQFF. As DNA, the CDR3 is TGCGCCAGCAGCTTCTCAGCGGGGAGCTACAATGAGCAGTTCTTC.

At least ten counts were recorded for this clonotype. The chain combines TRBV7-9 with TRBJ1-6, with D uncertain. The CDR3 contains 14 residues. Trimming cost V 8 bases and J 0 bases, with 8 bases left between them. CDR1 SEHNR and CDR2 FQNEAQ come from the germline V gene (reference sequence). CDR3 loop: CASGRSSYNSPLHF. CDR3 nucleotides: TGTGCCAGCGGAAGGAGCTCCTATAATTCACCCCTCCACTTT.

This clonotype was observed many times. J is TRBJ2-1 and V is TRBV5-1; 10 nucleotides match TRBD2. Germline loops: CDR1 SGHRS, CDR2 YFSETQ. J lost 4 bases, V lost 2 bases, and 0 bases had no gene match. The CDR3 has 14 amino acids. CDR3 sequence: CASSFSGRYNEQFF. The DNA of the CDR3 is TGCGCCAGCAGCTTTAGCGGGAGGTACAATGAGCAGTTCTTC.

This clonotype has only a few counts. The chain couples TRBV7-2 to TRBJ2-5; TRBD2 agrees at 12 bases. This CDR3 is 16 amino acids long. V dropped 3 bases and J dropped 6; count of bases not matched to a gene: 8. From germline, CDR1 is SGHTA and CDR2 FQGNSA. CDR3 bases: TGTGCCAGCAGCTTCCCGACTAGCGGGAGTTGGAAGACCCAGTACTTC. It encodes CASSFPTSGSWKTQYF. Drawing the rest from reference TRBV7-2 and TRBJ2-5, the complete variable domain is GAGVSQSPSNKVTEKGKDVELRCDPISGHTALYWYRQSLGQGLEFLIYFQGNSAPDKSGLPSDRFSAERTGGSVSTLTIQRTQQEDSAVYLCASSFPTSGSWKTQYFGPGTRLLVL.

The CDR3 reads CSALSRASWPNEQFF. CDR3 DNA: TGCAGTGCACTTTCCCGGGCATCATGGCCCAATGAGCAGTTCTTC. The chain combines TRBV20-1 with TRBJ2-1; D call uncertain. There are 15 residues in the CDR3. V was clipped by 6 bases and J by 6 bases, with 21 bases between them. CDR1 is DFQATT, CDR2 SNEGSKA, per germline (reference sequence).

A remark on this clonotype: The junction departs from germline at one end; a sequencing error may be responsible. CDR3 DNA: TGCGCCAGCAGGACACCCTCGGGAACTGAAGCTTCCTTT. This codes for CASRTPSGTEASF. This chain links TRBV5-1 with TRBJ1-1; D uncertain. CDR3 length: 13 amino acids. Germline lookup yields CDR1 SGHRS and CDR2 YFSETQ.

In this sample, this clonotype turned up a few times. This sequence joins TRBV20-1 and TRBJ1-6, with unresolved D. From germline, CDR1 is DFQATT and CDR2 SNEGSKA (reference sequence). The V end was cut by 0 bases, the J end by 7 bases, with 16 bases between. The CDR3 is 16 amino acids. CDR3 coding DNA: TGCAGTGCTAGAGATCCTCCGCCCAGTCCCAATTCACCCCTCCACTTT. This encodes CSARDPPPSPNSPLHF.

This clonotype turned up a few times. This sequence joins TRBV7-9 and TRBJ1-3; weak D call: TRBD1 (5 bases). CDR1 and CDR2 (germline): SEHNR, FQNEAQ (reference sequence). The CDR3 length is 14 residues. In DNA form, the CDR3 reads TGTGCATGGGGGTCTGCTTCTTCTGGAAACACCATATATTTT. Translation gives CAWGSASSGNTIYF. Supplemented by reference TRBV7-9 and TRBJ1-3, the full variable domain reads DTGVSQNPRHKITKRGQNVTFRCDPISEHNRLYWYRQTLGQGPEFLTYFQNEAQLEKSRLLSDRFSAERPKGSFSTLEIQRTEQGDSAMYLCAWGSASSGNTIYFGEGSWLTVV.

CDR3 bases: TGTGCCACGCCACCTATAGGGACAGGGGACTACGAGCAGTACTTC. It yields the protein CATPPIGTGDYEQYF. This chain connects TRBV24-1 to TRBJ2-7, with 10 bases lining up with TRBD1. Germline-derived CDR1 and CDR2 are KGHDR and SFDVKD. Germline trimming cut 10 bases from V and 3 bases from J; bases unmatched to any gene: 11. This CDR3 is built from 15 residues.

This clonotype was recorded at least ten times. The chain combines TRBV7-2 with TRBJ1-2; 9 bases map to TRBD1. With 0 bases clipped from V and 4 bases from J, the junction kept 3 bases outside the gene matches. Germline V gene lookup returns CDR1 SGHTA and CDR2 FQGNSA. The CDR3 covers 15 residues. This CDR3 is CASSLATGGGYGYTF. CDR3 sequence (DNA): TGTGCCAGCAGCTTAGCGACAGGGGGGGGCTATGGCTACACCTTC.

On this clonotype itself: A read error may account for a junction end that differs from germline. This chain uses TRBV7-8 with TRBJ1-6; D is unresolved. The length of the CDR3 is 14 residues. The germline gives CDR1 SGHVS, CDR2 FQNEAQ. In DNA form, the CDR3 reads TGTGCCAGCACTCAACGACCCTACAATTCACCCCCCCACTTT. This encodes CASTQRPYNSPPHF.